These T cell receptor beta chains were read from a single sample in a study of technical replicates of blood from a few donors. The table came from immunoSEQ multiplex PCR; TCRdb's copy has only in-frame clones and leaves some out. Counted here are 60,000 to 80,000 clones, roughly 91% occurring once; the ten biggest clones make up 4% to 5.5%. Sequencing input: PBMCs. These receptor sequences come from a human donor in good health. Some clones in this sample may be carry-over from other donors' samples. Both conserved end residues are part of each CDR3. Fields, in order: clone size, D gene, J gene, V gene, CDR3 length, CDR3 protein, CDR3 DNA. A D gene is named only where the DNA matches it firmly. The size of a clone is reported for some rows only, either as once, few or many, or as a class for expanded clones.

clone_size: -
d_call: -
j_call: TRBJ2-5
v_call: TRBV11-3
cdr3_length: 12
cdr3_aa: CASSTGSETQYF
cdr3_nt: TGTGCCAGCAGCACAGGGTCGGAGACCCAGTACTTC

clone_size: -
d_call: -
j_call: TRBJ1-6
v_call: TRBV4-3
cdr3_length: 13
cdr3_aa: CASSHLANSPLHF
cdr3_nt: TGCGCCAGCAGCCACCTGGCTAATTCACCCCTCCACTTT

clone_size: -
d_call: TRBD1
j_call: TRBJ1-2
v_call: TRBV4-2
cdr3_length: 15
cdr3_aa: CASSQVGQGAGGYTF
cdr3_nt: TGTGCCAGCAGCCAAGTAGGACAGGGGGCGGGGGGCTACACCTTC

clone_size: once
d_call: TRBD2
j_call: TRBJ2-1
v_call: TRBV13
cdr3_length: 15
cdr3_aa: CASSSGTSMFNEQFF
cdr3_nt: TGTGCCAGCAGCTCCGGGACTAGTATGTTCAATGAGCAGTTCTTC

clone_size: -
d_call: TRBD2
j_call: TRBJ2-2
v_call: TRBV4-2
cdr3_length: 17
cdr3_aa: CASSQDGLAANTGELFF
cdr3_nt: TGTGCCAGCAGCCAAGATGGCCTAGCGGCGAACACCGGGGAGCTGTTTTTT

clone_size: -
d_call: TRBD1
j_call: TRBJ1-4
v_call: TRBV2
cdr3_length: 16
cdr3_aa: CATTRTDRGFNEKLFF
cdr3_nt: TGTGCCACCACCCGGACTGACAGGGGCTTTAATGAAAAACTGTTTTTT

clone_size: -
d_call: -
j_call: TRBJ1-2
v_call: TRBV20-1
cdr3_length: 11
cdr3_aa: CSARHEYGYTF
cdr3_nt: TGCAGTGCTAGACATGAGTATGGCTACACCTTC

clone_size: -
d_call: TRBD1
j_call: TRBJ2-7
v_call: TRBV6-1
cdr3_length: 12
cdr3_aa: CASSGTVYEQYF
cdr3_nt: TGTGCCAGCAGCGGGACAGTCTACGAGCAGTACTTC

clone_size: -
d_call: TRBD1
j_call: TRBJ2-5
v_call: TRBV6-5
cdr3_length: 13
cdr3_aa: CASSYDRGETQYF
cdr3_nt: TGTGCCAGCAGTTACGACAGGGGAGAGACCCAGTACTTC

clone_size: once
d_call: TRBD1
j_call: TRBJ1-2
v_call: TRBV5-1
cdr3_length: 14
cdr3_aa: CASSRDSANYGYTF
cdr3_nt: TGCGCCAGCAGCAGGGACAGTGCTAACTATGGCTACACCTTC

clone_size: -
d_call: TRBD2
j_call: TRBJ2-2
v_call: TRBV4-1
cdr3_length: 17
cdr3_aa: CASSQQRLAGTTGELFF
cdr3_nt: TGCGCCAGCAGCCAACAGAGACTAGCGGGAACCACCGGGGAGCTGTTTTTT

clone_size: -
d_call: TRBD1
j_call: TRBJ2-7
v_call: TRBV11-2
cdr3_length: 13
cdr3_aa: CASSSDRVYEQYF
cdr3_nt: TGTGCCAGCAGCTCAGACAGGGTCTACGAGCAGTACTTC

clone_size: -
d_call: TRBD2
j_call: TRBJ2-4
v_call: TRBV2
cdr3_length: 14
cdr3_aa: CATAGTSGRNIQYF
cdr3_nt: TGTGCCACCGCCGGGACTAGCGGGCGGAACATTCAGTACTTC

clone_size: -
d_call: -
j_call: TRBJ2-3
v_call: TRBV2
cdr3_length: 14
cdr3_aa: CASSEAPYTDTQYF
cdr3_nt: TGTGCCAGCAGTGAAGCTCCCTACACAGATACGCAGTATTTT

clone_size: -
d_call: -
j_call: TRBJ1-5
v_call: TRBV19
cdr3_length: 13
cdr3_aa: CASSIEGHQPQHF
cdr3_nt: TGTGCCAGTAGTATAGAAGGACACCAGCCCCAGCATTTT

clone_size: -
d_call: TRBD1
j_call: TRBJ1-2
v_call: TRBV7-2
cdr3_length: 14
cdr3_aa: CASSVGQGGYGYTF
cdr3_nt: TGTGCCAGCAGCGTAGGACAGGGGGGGTATGGCTACACCTTC

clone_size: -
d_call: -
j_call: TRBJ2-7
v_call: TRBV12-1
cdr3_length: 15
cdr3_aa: CASSFELAHPYEQYF
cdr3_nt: TGTGCCAGCAGCTTTGAACTAGCGCATCCCTACGAGCAGTACTTC

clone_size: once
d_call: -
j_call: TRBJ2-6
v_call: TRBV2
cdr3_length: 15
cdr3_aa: CASSSDSSGANVLTF
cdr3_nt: TGTGCCAGCAGTTCCGACAGCTCTGGGGCCAACGTCCTGACTTTC

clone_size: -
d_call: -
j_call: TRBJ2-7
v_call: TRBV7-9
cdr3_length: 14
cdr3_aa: CASSLRGGGYEQYF
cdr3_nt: TGTGCCAGCAGCTTAAGAGGGGGGGGTTACGAGCAGTACTTC

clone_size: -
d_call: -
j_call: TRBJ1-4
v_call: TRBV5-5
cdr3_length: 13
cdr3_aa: CASSLAGIEKLFF
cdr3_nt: TGTGCCAGCAGCTTGGCAGGGATTGAAAAACTGTTTTTT

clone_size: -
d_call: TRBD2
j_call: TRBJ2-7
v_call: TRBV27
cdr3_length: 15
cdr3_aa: CASSFSTSGRGEQYF
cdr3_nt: TGTGCCAGCAGTTTCTCGACTAGCGGGAGAGGCGAGCAGTACTTC

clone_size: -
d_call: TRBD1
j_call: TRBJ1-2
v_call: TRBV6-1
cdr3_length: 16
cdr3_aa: CASSEVGTAIGYGYTF
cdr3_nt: TGTGCCAGCAGTGAAGTGGGGACAGCTATTGGGTATGGCTACACCTTC

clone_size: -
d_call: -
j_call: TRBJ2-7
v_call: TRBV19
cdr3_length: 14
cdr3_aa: CASRRQVGTYEQYF
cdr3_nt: TGTGCCAGTCGCAGACAGGTTGGGACCTACGAGCAGTACTTC

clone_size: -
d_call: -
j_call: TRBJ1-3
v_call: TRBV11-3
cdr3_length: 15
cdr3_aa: CASSLDPSKRNTIYF
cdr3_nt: TGTGCCAGCAGCTTAGATCCTAGCAAAAGAAACACCATATATTTT

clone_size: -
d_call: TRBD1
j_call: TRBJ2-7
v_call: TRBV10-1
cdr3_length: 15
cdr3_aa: CASSERDRHLNEQYF
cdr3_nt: TGCGCCAGCAGTGAGAGGGACAGACACCTAAACGAGCAGTACTTC

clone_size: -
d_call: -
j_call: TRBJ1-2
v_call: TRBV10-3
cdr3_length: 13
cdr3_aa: CAINHSFGGGYTF
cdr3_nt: TGTGCCATCAACCACTCCTTCGGCGGGGGCTACACCTTC

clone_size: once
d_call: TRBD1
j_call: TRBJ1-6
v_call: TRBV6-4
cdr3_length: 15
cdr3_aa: CASSDSTGGNSPLHF
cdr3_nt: TGTGCCAGCAGTGACTCGACAGGGGGTAATTCACCCCTCCACTTT